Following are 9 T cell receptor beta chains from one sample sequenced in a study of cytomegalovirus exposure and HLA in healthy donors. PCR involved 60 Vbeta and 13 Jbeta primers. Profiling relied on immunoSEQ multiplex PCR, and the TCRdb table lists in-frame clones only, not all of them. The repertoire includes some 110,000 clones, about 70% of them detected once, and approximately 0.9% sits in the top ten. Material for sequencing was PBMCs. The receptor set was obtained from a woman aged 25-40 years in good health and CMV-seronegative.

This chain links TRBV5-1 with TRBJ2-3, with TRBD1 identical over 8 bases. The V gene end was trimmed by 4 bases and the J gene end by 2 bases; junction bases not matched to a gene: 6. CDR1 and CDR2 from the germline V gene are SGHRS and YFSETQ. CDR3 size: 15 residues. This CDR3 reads CASSGRQGNTDTQYF. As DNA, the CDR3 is TGCGCCAGCAGCGGAAGACAGGGGAACACAGATACGCAGTATTTT.

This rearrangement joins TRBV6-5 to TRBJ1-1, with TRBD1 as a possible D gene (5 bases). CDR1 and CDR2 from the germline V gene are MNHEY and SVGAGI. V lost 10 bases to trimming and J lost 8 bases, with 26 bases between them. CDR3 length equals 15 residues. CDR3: CATKLSGGIGIEAFF. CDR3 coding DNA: TGTGCCACCAAGTTATCGGGGGGGATAGGGATAGAAGCTTTCTTT.

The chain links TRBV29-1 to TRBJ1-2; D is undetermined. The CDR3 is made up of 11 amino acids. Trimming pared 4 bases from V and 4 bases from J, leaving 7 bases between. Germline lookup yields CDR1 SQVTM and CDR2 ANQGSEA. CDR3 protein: CSVVSVYGYTF. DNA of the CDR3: TGCAGCGTTGTGAGTGTCTATGGCTACACCTTC.

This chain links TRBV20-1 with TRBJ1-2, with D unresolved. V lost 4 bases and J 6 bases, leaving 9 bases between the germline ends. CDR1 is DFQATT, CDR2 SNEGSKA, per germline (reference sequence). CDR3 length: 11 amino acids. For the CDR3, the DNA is TGCAGTGCTAACGGGAATGATGGCTACACCTTC. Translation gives CSANGNDGYTF.

CDR3 in amino acids: CSATQGKITDTQYF. CDR3 DNA: TGCAGCGCCACACAGGGGAAAATCACAGATACGCAGTATTTT. The gene calls are TRBV29-1 and TRBJ2-3, with 7 bases fitting TRBD1. After removal of 7 bases from V and 2 bases from J, the junction contained 9 bases not matched to a gene. Looked up from germline, CDR1 is SQVTM and CDR2 is ANQGSEA. The CDR3 runs to 14 residues.

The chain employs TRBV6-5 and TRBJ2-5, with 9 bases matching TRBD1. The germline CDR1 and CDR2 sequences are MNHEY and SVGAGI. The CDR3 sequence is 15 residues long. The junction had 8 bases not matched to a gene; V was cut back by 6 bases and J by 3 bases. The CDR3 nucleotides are TGTGCCAGCAGCAATCCGGGACAGGGTAAAGAGACCCAGTACTTC. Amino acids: CASSNPGQGKETQYF.

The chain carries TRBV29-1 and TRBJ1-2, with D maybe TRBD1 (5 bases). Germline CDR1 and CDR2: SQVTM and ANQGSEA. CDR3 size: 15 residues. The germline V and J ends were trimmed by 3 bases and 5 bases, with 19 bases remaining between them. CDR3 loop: CSVDGRGKDVYGYTF. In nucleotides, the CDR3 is TGCAGCGTTGATGGGCGGGGGAAAGACGTTTATGGCTACACCTTC.

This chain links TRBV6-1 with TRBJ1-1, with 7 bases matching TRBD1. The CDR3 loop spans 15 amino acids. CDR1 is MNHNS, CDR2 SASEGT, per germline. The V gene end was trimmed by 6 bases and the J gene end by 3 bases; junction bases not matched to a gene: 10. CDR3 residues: CASRTRGQLYTEAFF. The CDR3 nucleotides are TGTGCCAGCAGGACCCGGGGACAGTTATACACTGAAGCTTTCTTT.

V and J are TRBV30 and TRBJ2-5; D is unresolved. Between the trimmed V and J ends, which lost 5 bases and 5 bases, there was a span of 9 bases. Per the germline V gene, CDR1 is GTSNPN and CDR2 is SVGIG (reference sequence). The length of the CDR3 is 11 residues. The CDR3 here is CAWGHRETQYF. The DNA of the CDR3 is TGTGCCTGGGGGCATCGGGAGACCCAGTACTTC. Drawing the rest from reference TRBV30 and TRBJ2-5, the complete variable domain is SQTIHQWPATLVQPVGSPLSLECTVEGTSNPNLYWYRQAAGRGLQLLFYSVGIGQISSEVPQNLSASRPQDRQFILSSKKLLLSDSGFYLCAWGHRETQYFGPGTRLLVL.